The T cell receptor beta chain under discussion was sequenced for a study of cytomegalovirus exposure and HLA in healthy donors (dated by TCRdb to between 2016 and 2019). As for the study more broadly: In an earlier analysis of under 750 of the donors, under 300 Gb of sequence data and 100 million or so unique TCR beta sequences from roughly 190 million T cells were reported. An early release that covered approximately 600 HLA-typed donors contained around 300 gigabases of sequencing data and 70 million to 100 million unique TCR sequences. Of the 398 genotyped donors, about 80% fell in the genetic ancestry cluster associated with self-reported Caucasian donors. The study aimed to test whether cataloging public T cell receptors could reveal signatures of past pathogen exposure. The study used immunosequencing to profile the T cell repertoires of more than 650 subjects and linked those repertoires to cytomegalovirus serostatus. A separate validation cohort of 100 to 150 different subjects was used in addition to the approximately 640-subject first cohort. The study combined high-throughput TCR immunosequencing, statistical association of individual TCRs with disease status, and machine learning to predict cytomegalovirus infection status. In a later analysis, previously published TCR beta repertoires from 670 or so donors were re-analyzed and high-resolution HLA genotyping was added so that TCR occurrence patterns could be studied. In the later analysis, no new phenotypic data were used to find candidate immune exposures; instead, reliance was placed on TCR beta sequences and their occurrence across donors. In an earlier analysis of several hundred of the donors, high-throughput TCR beta sequencing was used to judge whether each TCR beta V gene segment behaved as functional or pseudogenic. Donor age, sex, ethnicity and CMV serostatus were collected together with the repertoire data. A later genetic analysis used genome-wide SNP genotypes for about 60% of the 666 donors, treating that subset as a discovery cohort. Every discovery cohort repertoire had been produced on one sequencing platform. HLA typing included class I and class II loci at four-digit resolution. Typing coverage varied by locus: about 620-630 donors for A, B, C, DRB1 and DQB1; approximately 500 for DQA1; about 590 for DPA1; approximately 450 for DPB1. Roughly five DR-DQ haplotypes were treated as single units for association and clustering because of strong linkage in the cohort. Among about 400 genotyped donors of the cohort, an average of roughly 230,000 unique TCR beta nucleotide sequences was sequenced per donor, of which roughly 17% were non-productive. Broader findings and caveats from the paper: Because HLA typing was missing for some donors at each locus, association tests included only the typed subset. Linkage disequilibrium might explain the correlated functional status among segregating V segments, but an unknown experimental factor could not be excluded. When HLA alleles, especially DR and DQ, strongly co-occurred, attributing TCR associations to individual alleles was difficult. Compared with equally common non-associated chains, HLA-associated TCR beta chains in a later analysis were more clonally expanded and had lower generation probabilities. According to a later analysis, TCR association rates differed among HLA loci, with DRB1 alleles showing the most associated TCRs and HLA-C alleles showing the fewest. Three of the identified cytomegalovirus-associated TCR beta chains were confirmed in vitro to be specific for cytomegalovirus antigens. In this cohort, only TCR beta chains were sequenced, and detectable features were limited by the absence of alpha or paired-chain data. Most CMV-associated TCR beta chains appeared to be HLA-restricted in a later analysis, and the HLA associations seemed to be driven largely by CMV exposure. Across donors, most TCR sequences were observed very rarely, whereas some public TCRs were present in many individuals. A further reported finding was that TCR beta sequences accurately predicted the HLA-A and HLA-B alleles for most subjects in the first cohort. A group of highly shared sequence variants was considered likely to be a technical artifact of the sequencing pipeline. The only immune exposure information available for the cohort was CMV serostatus. The 87-base-pair reads could not distinguish some IMGT-functional V segments, including TRBV6-2 and TRBV6-3, so those segments were excluded. In a later analysis, several top co-occurrence clusters were reported to appear linked to parvovirus B19, influenza, CMV and Epstein-Barr virus. An association between a missense DCLRE1C variant and V-gene and J-gene trimming of TCR beta chains was found in a later genetic analysis and replicated in an independent cohort. According to the authors, the approach could potentially be generalized to other disease states and immunological phenotypes. In both the original and validation cohorts, the classifier was reported to diagnose cytomegalovirus status with high specificity and sensitivity. Compared with the 666-donor mean, donors in an Asian-associated ancestry cluster had fewer N-insertions in productive TCRs, according to a later genetic analysis. A later analysis associated 17,000 or so TCR beta sequences with specific HLA alleles at a false discovery rate of 0.05. Presence/absence analyses assumed roughly uniform sequencing depth across donors, an assumption that may not hold. An earlier analysis of several hundred of the donors showed that most TCR beta V segments appeared in productive rearrangements either about 87% or about 30% of the time, which broadly matched IMGT annotations. The study listed approximately 150 TCR beta chains as associated with cytomegalovirus. Because counts were too low, seventeen rarely observed V segments, including chromosome 9 orphons, were left out of the earlier analysis of 587 of the donors.

Libraries were made using the immunoSEQ multiplex PCR assay. For the multiplex PCR, a mixture combining 60 forward primers for TCR Vbeta segments and 13 reverse primers for TCR Jbeta segments was used. The CDR3 region of rearranged TCR beta genes was amplified from genomic DNA by a multiplex PCR assay. On the Illumina HiSeq System, the amplified TCR beta libraries were sequenced as 87-base-pair reads. The authors processed their data as follows. In a later analysis, roughly 80 million unique TCR beta chains were counted across the 650 to 750 repertoires, and approximately 9.9 million of these chains were shared by at least two donors. Raw reads were error-corrected and collapsed into unique sequences by a nearest-neighbor algorithm in which closely related sequences were merged to remove PCR and sequencing errors. CDR3 sequences were aligned to IMGT reference sequences to assign V, D and J gene segments. For a sequence to be retained, at least a six-nucleotide match to both a V gene segment and a J gene segment was required. Rearrangements were classified as productive when the CDR3 lacked stop codons and remained in frame with V and J, and all other rearrangements were classified as non-productive. Following IMGT convention, CDR3 was defined as the stretch from the second conserved V-encoded cysteine to the conserved J-encoded phenylalanine. In an earlier analysis of around 640 of the donors, sequences lacking an unambiguous match to a single V gene segment were excluded. An earlier analysis of 500 to 700 of the donors classified V segments as functional when productive rearrangements were above 56.7% and as segregating when the standard deviation between donors was above 5%. To diagnose cytomegalovirus status from the catalog of TCR beta chain sequences, a statistical classification framework was built. In a later analysis, V and J genes were assigned by comparing TCR nucleotide sequences against IMGT/GENE-DB human TR gene sequences. In a later analysis, CDR3 sequences and most-parsimonious VDJ recombination scenarios were assigned using the TCRdist pipeline. In a later analysis, each TCR beta chain was defined by its CDR3 amino acid sequence together with its V-gene family, and reads without a unique V-gene family were excluded. As a way to deal with suspected cross-contamination and a sequencing artifact, a later analysis dropped 450 to 700 nucleotide sequences that were highly shared and had low generation probability. A later analysis calculated a clonal expansion index for each public chain from normalized within-repertoire ranks of inferred template counts. In a later analysis, generation probabilities were computed using a VDJ recombination model fitted to out-of-frame rearrangements, and the results were checked against IGoR. In a later analysis, hypergeometric tests were used to score TCR-TCR, TCR-HLA and TCR-CMV co-occurrence, with a repertoire-size bias correction applied to TCR pairs. To estimate false discovery rates, a later analysis permuted the HLA or CMV assignments 20 times. In a later analysis, co-occurring TCRs were grouped using DBSCAN, and TCRdist sequence similarity was added for clustering within HLA-allele-positive subsets. For co-occurrence clustering, repertoires with fewer than 30,000 or more than 120,000 public chains were excluded, along with 5 or 6 repertoires with anomalous nucleotide sharing. The clones in this table, taken by TCRdb from immuneACCESS, are in-frame only. Not every clone is retained; where verified, under half of the shortfall comes from an unresolved V gene, and the cause of the rest is unknown. V and J calls and clone size are given by that table; D and trimming were obtained from the DNA. The sample data list under 200,000 clones, and about 70% of these were observed just once. The top ten clones comprise 2.8% of the sample.

This clone was counted only a few times. The antigen it recognizes is unknown. No quality values exist for individual bases; no much larger clone is one base distant. The cohort consisted of 670 or so healthy bone marrow donors. At the time of sampling, all cohort members were nominally healthy, though unrecorded immune exposures were likely present. The donor tested CMV seropositive, placing the donor among the roughly 300 seropositive members of the cohort. A peripheral blood sample was collected from each donor, and TCR beta sequencing was performed on peripheral blood mononuclear cells. The Qiagen DNeasy Blood Extraction Kit was used to extract genomic DNA from the blood cell samples. CDR3 length: 12 amino acids, cysteine to phenylalanine. The only DNA kept is the CDR3, 36 bases in frame from the first base. The germline V gene sets CDR1 to LGHNT and CDR2 to FRNRAP.

Specimen: PBMCs. The receptor was derived from a woman aged 40 to 55 in good health and CMV-seropositive. The rearranged segments are TRBV12-5 and TRBJ2-5, with TRBD1 tentatively as D gene (5 bases match). The DNA end is a closer match to TRBJ2-7, so the J assignment may be wrong. The CDR3 region has the sequence CASAMGPYEQYF. Read as DNA, the sequence is TGTGCTAGTGCTATGGGGCCCTACGAGCAGTACTTC.